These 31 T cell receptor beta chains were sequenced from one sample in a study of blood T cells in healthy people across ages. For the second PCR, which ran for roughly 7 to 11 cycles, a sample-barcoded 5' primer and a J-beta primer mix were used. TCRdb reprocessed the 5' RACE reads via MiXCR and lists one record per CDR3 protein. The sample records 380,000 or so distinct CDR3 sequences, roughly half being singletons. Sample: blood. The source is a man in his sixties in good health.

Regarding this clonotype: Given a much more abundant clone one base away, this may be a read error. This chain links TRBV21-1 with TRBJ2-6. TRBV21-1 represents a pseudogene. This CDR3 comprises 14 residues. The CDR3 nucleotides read TGTGCCAGCAGCAAAGATGGTAGGGCCAACGTCCTGACTTTC. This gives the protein CASSKDGRANVLTF.

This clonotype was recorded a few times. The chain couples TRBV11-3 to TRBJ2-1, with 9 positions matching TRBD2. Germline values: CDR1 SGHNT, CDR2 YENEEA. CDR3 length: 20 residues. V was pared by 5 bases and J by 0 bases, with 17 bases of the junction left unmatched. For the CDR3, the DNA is TGTGCCAGCAGCCCAAGAGGTGGACTAGCGACTACGAGCTCCTACAATGAGCAGTTCTTC. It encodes CASSPRGGLATTSSYNEQFF.

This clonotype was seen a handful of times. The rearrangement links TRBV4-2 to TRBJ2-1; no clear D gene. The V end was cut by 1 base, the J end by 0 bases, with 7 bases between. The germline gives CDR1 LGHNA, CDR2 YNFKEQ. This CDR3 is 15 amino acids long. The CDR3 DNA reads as TGTGCCAGCAGCCAAGGGGATAGCTCCTACAATGAGCAGTTCTTC. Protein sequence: CASSQGDSSYNEQFF.

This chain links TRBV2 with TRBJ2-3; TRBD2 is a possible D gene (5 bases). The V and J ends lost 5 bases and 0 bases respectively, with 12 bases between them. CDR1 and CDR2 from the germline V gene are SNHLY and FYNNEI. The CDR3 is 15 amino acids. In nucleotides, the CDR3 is TGTGCCAGCAGTCGGGGAACGGACAGCACAGATACGCAGTATTTT. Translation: CASSRGTDSTDTQYF.

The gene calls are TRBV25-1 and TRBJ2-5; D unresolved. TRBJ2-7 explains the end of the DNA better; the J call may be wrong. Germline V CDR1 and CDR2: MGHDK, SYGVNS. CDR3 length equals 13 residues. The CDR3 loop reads CASSDTNSDEQYF. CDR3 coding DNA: TGTGCCAGCAGTGATACAAACAGCGACGAGCAGTACTTC.

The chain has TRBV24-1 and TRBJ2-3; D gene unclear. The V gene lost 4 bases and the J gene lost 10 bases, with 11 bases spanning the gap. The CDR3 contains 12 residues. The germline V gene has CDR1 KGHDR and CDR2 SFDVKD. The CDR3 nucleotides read TGTGCCACCAGTGACCGGTCCTCGGCGCAGTATTTT. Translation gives CATSDRSSAQYF.

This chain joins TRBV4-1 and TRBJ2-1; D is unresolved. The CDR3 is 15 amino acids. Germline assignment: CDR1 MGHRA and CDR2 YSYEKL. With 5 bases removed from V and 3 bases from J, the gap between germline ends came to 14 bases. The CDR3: CASSAQTQIYNEQFF. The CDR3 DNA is TGCGCCAGCAGCGCCCAGACCCAAATCTACAATGAGCAGTTCTTC.

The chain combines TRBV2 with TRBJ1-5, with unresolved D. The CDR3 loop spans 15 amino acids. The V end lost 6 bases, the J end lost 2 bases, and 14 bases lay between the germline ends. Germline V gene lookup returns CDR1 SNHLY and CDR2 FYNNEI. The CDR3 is CASSAPPSGNQPQHF. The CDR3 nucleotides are TGTGCCAGCAGCGCCCCACCCTCGGGCAATCAGCCCCAGCATTTT.

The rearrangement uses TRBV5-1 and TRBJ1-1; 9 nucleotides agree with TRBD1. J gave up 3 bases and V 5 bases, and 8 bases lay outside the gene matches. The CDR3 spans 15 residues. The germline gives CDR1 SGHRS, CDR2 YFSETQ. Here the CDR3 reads CASRPGQGPHTEAFF. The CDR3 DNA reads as TGCGCCAGCAGACCTGGACAGGGGCCCCACACTGAAGCTTTCTTT.

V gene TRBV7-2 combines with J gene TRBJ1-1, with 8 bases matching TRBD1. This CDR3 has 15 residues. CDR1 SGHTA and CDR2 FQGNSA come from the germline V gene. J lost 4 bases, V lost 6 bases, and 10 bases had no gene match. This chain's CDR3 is CASSPRTGMGTEAFF. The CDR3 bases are TGTGCCAGCAGTCCTCGGACAGGGATGGGCACTGAAGCTTTCTTT.

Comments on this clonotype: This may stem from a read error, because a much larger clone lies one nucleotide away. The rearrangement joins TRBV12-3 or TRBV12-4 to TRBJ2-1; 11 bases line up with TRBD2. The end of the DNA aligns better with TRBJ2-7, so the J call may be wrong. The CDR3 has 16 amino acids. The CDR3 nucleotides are TGTGCCAGCAGTCCGGGACTAGCGGCGTCCTACAATGAGCAGTACTTC. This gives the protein CASSPGLAASYNEQYF.

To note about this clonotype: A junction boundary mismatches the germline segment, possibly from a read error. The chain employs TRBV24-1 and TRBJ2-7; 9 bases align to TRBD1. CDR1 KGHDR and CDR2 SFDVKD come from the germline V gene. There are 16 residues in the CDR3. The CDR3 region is CATSDPGTGSSYGQYF. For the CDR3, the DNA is TGTGCCACCAGTGATCCCGGGACAGGGAGCTCCTACGGGCAGTACTTC.

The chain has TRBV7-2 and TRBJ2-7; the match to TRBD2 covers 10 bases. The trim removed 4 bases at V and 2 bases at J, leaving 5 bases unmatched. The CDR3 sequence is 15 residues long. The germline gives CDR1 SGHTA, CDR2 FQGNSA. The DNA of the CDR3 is TGTGCCAGCAGCTCGGTAGCGGGAGGCCCCTACGAGCAGTACTTC. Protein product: CASSSVAGGPYEQYF.

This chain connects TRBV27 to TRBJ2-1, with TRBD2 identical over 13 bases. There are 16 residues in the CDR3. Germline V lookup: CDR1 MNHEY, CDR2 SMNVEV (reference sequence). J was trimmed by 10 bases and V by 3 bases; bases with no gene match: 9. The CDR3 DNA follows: TGTGCCAGCAGTTTTATAACTAGCGGGAGGGCCTCCGAGCAGTTCTTC. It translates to CASSFITSGRASEQFF.

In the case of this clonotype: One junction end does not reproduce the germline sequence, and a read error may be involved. CDR3 in amino acids: CANSRGQGDYGYTF. The CDR3 DNA follows: TGTGCCAACAGTCGGGGACAGGGTGACTATGGCTACACCTTC. The genes are TRBV6-4 and TRBJ1-2; the match to TRBD1 covers 9 bases. The CDR3 totals 14 residues. Germline V gene data show CDR1 as MRHNA and CDR2 as SNTAGT.

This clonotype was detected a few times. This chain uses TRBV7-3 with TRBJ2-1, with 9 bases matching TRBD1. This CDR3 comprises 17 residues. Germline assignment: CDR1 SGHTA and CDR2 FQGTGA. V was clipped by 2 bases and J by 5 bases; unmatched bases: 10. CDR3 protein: CASSLQGQGASHNEQFF. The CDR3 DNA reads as TGTGCCAGCAGCTTACAGGGACAGGGAGCGTCCCACAATGAGCAGTTCTTC.

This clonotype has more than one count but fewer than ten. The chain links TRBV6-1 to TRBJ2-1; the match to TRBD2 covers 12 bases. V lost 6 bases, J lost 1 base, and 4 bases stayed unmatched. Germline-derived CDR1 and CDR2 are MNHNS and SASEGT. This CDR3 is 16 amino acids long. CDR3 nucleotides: TGTGCCAGCAGAGGGACTAGCGGGCAGTCCTACAATGAGCAGTTCTTC. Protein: CASRGTSGQSYNEQFF.

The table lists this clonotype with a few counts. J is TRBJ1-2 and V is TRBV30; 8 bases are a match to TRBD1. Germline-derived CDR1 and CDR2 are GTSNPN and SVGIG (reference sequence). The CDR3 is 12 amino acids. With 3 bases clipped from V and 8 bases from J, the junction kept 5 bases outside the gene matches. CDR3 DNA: TGTGCCTGGAGCAACAGGGGGGGCGGCTACACCTTC. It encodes CAWSNRGGGYTF.

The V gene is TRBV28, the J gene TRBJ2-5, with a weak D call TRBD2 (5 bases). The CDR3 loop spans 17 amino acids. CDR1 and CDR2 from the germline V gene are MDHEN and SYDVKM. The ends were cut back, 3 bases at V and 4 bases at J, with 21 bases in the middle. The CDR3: CASSLPRRVQPRETQYF. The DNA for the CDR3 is TGTGCCAGCAGTTTGCCCAGGCGGGTCCAACCAAGAGAGACCCAGTACTTC.

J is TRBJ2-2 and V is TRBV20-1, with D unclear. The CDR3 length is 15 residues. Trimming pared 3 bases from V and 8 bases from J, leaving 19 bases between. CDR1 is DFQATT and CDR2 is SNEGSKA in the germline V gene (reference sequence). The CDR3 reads CSASSAGANPGELFF. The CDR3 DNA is TGCAGTGCTAGTAGTGCTGGTGCAAACCCTGGGGAGCTGTTTTTT.

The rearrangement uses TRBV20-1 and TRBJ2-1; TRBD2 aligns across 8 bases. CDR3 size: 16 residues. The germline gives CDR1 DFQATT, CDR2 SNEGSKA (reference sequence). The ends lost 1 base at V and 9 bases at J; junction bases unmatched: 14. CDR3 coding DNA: TGCAGTGCTAGAGCTACGACTAGCCCGGGAGGGATTGAGCAGTTCTTC. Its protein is CSARATTSPGGIEQFF.

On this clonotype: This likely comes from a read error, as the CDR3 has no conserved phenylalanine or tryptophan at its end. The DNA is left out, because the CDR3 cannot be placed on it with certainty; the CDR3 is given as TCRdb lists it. CDR3: CASSPRGLARAMSSSS. The V gene is TRBV6-2 or TRBV6-3, the J gene TRBJ2-1; the table's D call TRBD2 went unverified against the DNA. Termini included, the CDR3 measures 16 amino acids. In germline, CDR1 is MNHEY, CDR2 SVGEGT.

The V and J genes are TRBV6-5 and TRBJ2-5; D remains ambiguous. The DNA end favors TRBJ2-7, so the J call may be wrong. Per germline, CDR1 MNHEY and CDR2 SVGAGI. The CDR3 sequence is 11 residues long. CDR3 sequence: CASHHLYEQYF. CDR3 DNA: TGTGCCAGCCACCATCTCTACGAGCAGTACTTC.

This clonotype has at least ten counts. CDR3 sequence: CSVPGGSRISDTQYF. Here the CDR3 DNA reads TGCAGCGTTCCCGGAGGATCTAGAATCTCAGATACGCAGTATTTT. This chain uses TRBV29-1 with TRBJ2-3; D might be TRBD2 (5 bases). With 5 bases removed from V and 4 bases from J, the gap between germline ends came to 19 bases. The length of the CDR3 is 15 residues. Germline V gives CDR1 SQVTM, CDR2 ANQGSEA.

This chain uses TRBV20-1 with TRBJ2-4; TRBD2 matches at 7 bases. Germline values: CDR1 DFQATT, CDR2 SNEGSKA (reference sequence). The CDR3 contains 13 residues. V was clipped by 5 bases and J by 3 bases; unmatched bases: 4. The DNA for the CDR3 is TGCAGTGCTGGGGGGGAGAGCAAAAACATTCAGTACTTC. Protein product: CSAGGESKNIQYF.

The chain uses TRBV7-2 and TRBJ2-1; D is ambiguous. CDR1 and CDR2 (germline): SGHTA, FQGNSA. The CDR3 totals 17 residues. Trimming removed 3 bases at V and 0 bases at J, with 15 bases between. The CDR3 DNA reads TGTGCCAGCAGCTTCCCCACCCAGCTACGCTCCTACAATGAGCAGTTCTTC. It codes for CASSFPTQLRSYNEQFF.

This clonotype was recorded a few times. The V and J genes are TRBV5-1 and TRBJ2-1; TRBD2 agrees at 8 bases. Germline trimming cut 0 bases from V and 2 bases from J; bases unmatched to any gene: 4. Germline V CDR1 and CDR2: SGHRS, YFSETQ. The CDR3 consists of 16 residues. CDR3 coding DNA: TGCGCCAGCAGCTTGGCGGGCGGGAGGACCTACAATGAGCAGTTCTTC. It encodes CASSLAGGRTYNEQFF.

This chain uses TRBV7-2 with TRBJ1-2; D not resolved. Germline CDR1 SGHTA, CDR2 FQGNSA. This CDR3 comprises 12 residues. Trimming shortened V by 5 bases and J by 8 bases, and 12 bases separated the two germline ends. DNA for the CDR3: TGTGCCAGCAGCGTGCCGCTTAGGGGCTACACCTTC. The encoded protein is CASSVPLRGYTF.

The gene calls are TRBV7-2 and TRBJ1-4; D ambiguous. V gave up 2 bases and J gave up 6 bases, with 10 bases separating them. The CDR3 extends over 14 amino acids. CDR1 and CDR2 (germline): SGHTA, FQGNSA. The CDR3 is CASSLRQLDEKLFF. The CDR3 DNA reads TGTGCCAGCAGCTTACGACAATTGGATGAAAAACTGTTTTTT.

CDR3: CASSAQGWEQYF. The CDR3 DNA reads TGTGCCAGCAGTGCACAGGGTTGGGAGCAGTACTTC. The V call is TRBV25-1, the J call TRBJ2-7; perhaps TRBD1 as D (6 bases). The CDR3 totals 12 residues. Looked up from germline, CDR1 is MGHDK and CDR2 is SYGVNS. Between the trimmed V and J ends, which lost 4 bases and 7 bases, there was a span of 11 bases.

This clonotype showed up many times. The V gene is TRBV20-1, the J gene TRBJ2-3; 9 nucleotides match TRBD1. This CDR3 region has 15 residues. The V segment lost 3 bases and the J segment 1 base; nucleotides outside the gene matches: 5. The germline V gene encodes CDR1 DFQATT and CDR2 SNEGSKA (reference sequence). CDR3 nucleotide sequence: TGCAGTGCTAGGAGGGGACAGGGAGGCACAGATACGCAGTATTTT. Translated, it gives CSARRGQGGTDTQYF.